This T cell receptor (beta chain) emerged from a study of blood T cell repertoires in COVID-19 (dated by TCRdb to the early 2020s). With respect to the entire study: Samples from collaborators originated in the United States, Italy and Spain and spanned both the acute and convalescent phases of COVID-19. The prospective study material was composed of cDNA or gDNA derived from T cells, B-cell-depleted T cells, or PBMCs. Subjects who had been exposed to COVID-19, were actively infected with it, or had recovered from it provided the deeply sampled blood TCRbeta repertoires that made up the dataset. The repertoires were released in a freely available public database intended as a resource for research on the immune response to SARS-CoV-2. The samples were drawn from two sources: the first 160 participants of the ongoing ImmuneRACE study, and 1,000 to 1,500 subjects contributed by 6 global collaborators. A de-identified subject ID, COVID-19 status, age in years and sex were almost always included in the sample metadata. Where HLA class I and class II types were available, the types were taken from metadata supplied by the sample provider, not from assay-based typing. Overall study results and their limits: The quantity of clinical and demographic metadata differed by source and by participant and was supplied without curation.

In regard to this clone: Its antigen is not yet known. The sample holds no much larger clone one base away, and base qualities are not on file.

TCRbeta CDR3 regions were amplified from genomic DNA by means of the immunoSEQ Assay, a bias-controlled multiplex PCR. On the authors' methods: The number of nucleated cells in each sample was estimated by amplification of reference gene primers within the assay. Sequence reads were collapsed and filtered to measure the absolute abundance of every unique TCRbeta CDR3 rearrangement. Productive Simpson clonality was computed per sample as the square root of Simpson's diversity index over productive rearrangements. TCRdb took this table from immuneACCESS and kept in-frame rearrangements with V and J called. Such tables lack part of the clones; where checked against another copy, unresolved V genes explain under half of the gap, and the rest is unexplained. Clone size and V and J calls were adopted from that table, with D and trimming inferred from the DNA. This sample lists about 49,000 clones; about 90% were detected once. 10% to 15% of the sample belongs to the ten largest clones.

Between the V and J ends, shortened by 8 bases and 6 bases respectively, the junction contains 19 bases. The CDR3 contains 15 residues, cysteine and phenylalanine counted. Only the CDR3 DNA stays, 45 bases, in frame from base 1. Whole blood was collected in K2EDTA tubes by collaborating institutions according to the institutions' own protocols. For TCRbeta analysis, collaborators shipped samples as frozen whole blood, isolated PBMCs, or DNA extracted from either of those sample types. The TCR comes from an elderly man with acute or convalescent COVID-19. The chain links TRBV23-1 with TRBJ1-4; a tentative D match to TRBD1 spans 6 bases. TRBV23-1 is recorded as an ORF, its role being uncertain. Sequencing was done on a sample of peripheral blood. The CDR3 amino acid sequence is: CASFSPAQGHEKLFF. The sequenced DNA is TGCGCCAGCTTCTCCCCGGCGCAGGGGCATGAAAAACTGTTTTTT.